The sequence of this T cell receptor beta chain was determined in a study of shared clonotypes between healthy human individuals. This CDR3 is 15 amino acids long. CDR1 MNHNS and CDR2 SASEGT come from the germline V gene. Losses at the gene ends were 0 bases for V and 3 bases for J; bases not matched to a gene: 3. Sorted-subset replicate PCR reactions were performed with roughly 200 ng DNA, corresponding to some 32,000 T cell genomes. The repertoire was sequenced with immunoSEQ multiplex PCR; TCRdb's copy has only in-frame clones and lacks some. The profile shows 2,100,000 or so clones, around 95% of them singletons.

The clonotype was recovered from a man aged 18 to 30 in good health. Source material: naive CD4+ T cells sorted from blood. Subset reported: CD45RA+ positively selected. The chain recombines TRBV6-1 with TRBJ2-5, with 8 positions matching TRBD2. In DNA form, the CDR3 reads TGTGCCAGCAGTGAAGCAACTAGCGGAAAAGAGACCCAGTACTTC. This encodes CASSEATSGKETQYF.